The 10 T cell receptor beta chains given below trace back to one sample, sequenced in a study of post-analysis software for immune sequencing data. The TCR beta cDNA libraries carried unique molecular identifiers. TCRdb re-called the PCR reads through MiXCR, storing one row per CDR3 protein. The profile covers 430,000 or so distinct CDR3 sequences, with about 40% appearing a single time and roughly 8.2% taken by the ten largest. Study-wide points: Patients showed TRBV5-6, TRBV5-1 and TRBV20-1 among about five TRBV segments more frequent than in controls.

These TCRs are of unknown antigen specificity. The source material was blood. The receptors shown here come from a girl aged 2-10 years with multiple sclerosis.

The chain links TRBV3-1 to TRBJ2-3; tentatively, D is TRBD2 (6 bases). The germline CDR1 and CDR2 sequences are LGHDT and YNNKEL (reference sequence). This CDR3 contains 16 residues. V lost 0 bases, J lost 2 bases, and 12 bases lay in between. The CDR3 protein is CASSQDRGIYTDTQYF. The CDR3 bases are TGTGCCAGCAGCCAAGATCGGGGGATATACACAGATACGCAGTATTTT.

The V gene is TRBV7-8, the J gene TRBJ2-5; 7 positions match TRBD1. CDR3 length: 17 residues. From germline, CDR1 is SGHVS and CDR2 FQNEAQ. Trimming cost V 1 base and J 2 bases; bases outside gene matches: 10. The CDR3 loop reads CASSLGYRGEDQETQYF. Here the CDR3 DNA reads TGTGCCAGCAGCTTAGGGTACAGGGGAGAGGATCAAGAGACCCAGTACTTC.

The V and J genes are TRBV5-1 and TRBJ2-1; 8 positions match TRBD2. This CDR3 spans 14 amino acids. The germline V gene has CDR1 SGHRS and CDR2 YFSETQ. With V trimmed by 1 base and J by 6 bases, 3 bases remained unmatched. The CDR3 loop is CASSLPGGTNEQFF. The CDR3, as DNA: TGCGCCAGCAGCTTGCCGGGGGGGACCAATGAGCAGTTCTTC.

The rearrangement uses TRBV28 and TRBJ2-7; 7 bases align to TRBD2. The J call could be wrong; TRBJ2-5 is a better fit for the DNA end. The CDR3 contains 15 residues. Germline CDR1 MDHEN, CDR2 SYDVKM. The chain's CDR3 is CASSLFTSEKETQYF. The DNA for the CDR3 is TGTGCCAGCAGTTTATTTACTAGCGAAAAAGAGACCCAGTACTTC.

The chain recombines TRBV5-5 with TRBJ1-1; a weak D match, TRBD1 (6 bases). Germline CDR1 is SGHKS and CDR2 is YYEKEE (reference sequence). Trimming stripped 4 bases from V and 0 bases from J, with 13 bases between. The CDR3 has 15 residues. The CDR3 reads CASSRGGTMNTEAFF. The CDR3 DNA sequence: TGTGCCAGCAGCCGTGGGGGGACAATGAACACTGAAGCTTTCTTT. The variable domain in full, with the rest retrieved from reference TRBV5-5 and TRBJ1-1, is DAGVTQSPTHLIKTRGQQVTLRCSPISGHKSVSWYQQVLGQGPQFIFQYYEKEERGRGNFPDRFSARQFPNYSSELNVNALLLGDSALYLCASSRGGTMNTEAFFGQGTRLTVV.

This clonotype came up many times. This sequence joins TRBV29-1 and TRBJ2-5; 10 positions agree with TRBD1. Germline V gene lookup returns CDR1 SQVTM and CDR2 ANQGSEA. V gave up 7 bases and J gave up 5 bases; unmatched junction bases: 4. The CDR3 sequence is 12 residues long. CDR3 in DNA: TGCAGCGGACAGGGGGCGGAGGAGACCCAGTACTTC. It specifies CSGQGAEETQYF.

V is TRBV28 and J is TRBJ2-7, with 10 bases matching TRBD1. The J segment lost 3 bases and the V segment lost 5 bases, leaving 10 bases of the junction unmatched. Germline V gene sequence: CDR1 MDHEN, CDR2 SYDVKM. This CDR3 region has 16 residues. The CDR3 DNA follows: TGTGCCAGCAGTCCCAACACCGGGACAGGGGTCTACGAGCAGTACTTC. Encoded protein: CASSPNTGTGVYEQYF.

This sequence joins TRBV5-1 and TRBJ1-6; D may be TRBD1 (6 bases). Germline lookup yields CDR1 SGHRS and CDR2 YFSETQ. Between the trimmed V and J ends, which lost 4 bases and 0 bases, there was a span of 11 bases. The CDR3 has 16 residues. The CDR3 region has the DNA TGCGCCAGCAGCCGGACAGCAATCTCCTATAATTCACCCCTCCACTTT. Translating it yields CASSRTAISYNSPLHF. The full variable domain, with the rest looked up from reference TRBV5-1 and TRBJ1-6, is KAGVTQTPRYLIKTRGQQVTLSCSPISGHRSVSWYQQTPGQGLQFLFEYFSETQRNKGNFPGRFSGRQFSNSRSEMNVSTLELGDSALYLCASSRTAISYNSPLHFGNGTRLTVT.

The V call is TRBV20-1, the J call TRBJ2-7; the D is unclear. The CDR3 totals 11 residues. V gave up 3 bases and J gave up 0 bases, with 3 bases separating them. Per germline, CDR1 DFQATT and CDR2 SNEGSKA (reference sequence). The DNA for the CDR3 is TGCAGTGCTAGTAACTCCTACGAGCAGTACTTC. This encodes CSASNSYEQYF.

This chain uses TRBV7-9 with TRBJ1-1, with 9 bases identical to TRBD1. The CDR3 has 16 residues. CDR1 is SEHNR and CDR2 is FQNEAQ in the germline V gene (reference sequence). The V segment lost 4 bases and the J segment 1 base; nucleotides outside the gene matches: 7. The CDR3 nucleotides read TGTGCCAGCAGCTCAGCCCGGACAGGGGCGAACACTGAAGCTTTCTTT. Protein product: CASSSARTGANTEAFF.